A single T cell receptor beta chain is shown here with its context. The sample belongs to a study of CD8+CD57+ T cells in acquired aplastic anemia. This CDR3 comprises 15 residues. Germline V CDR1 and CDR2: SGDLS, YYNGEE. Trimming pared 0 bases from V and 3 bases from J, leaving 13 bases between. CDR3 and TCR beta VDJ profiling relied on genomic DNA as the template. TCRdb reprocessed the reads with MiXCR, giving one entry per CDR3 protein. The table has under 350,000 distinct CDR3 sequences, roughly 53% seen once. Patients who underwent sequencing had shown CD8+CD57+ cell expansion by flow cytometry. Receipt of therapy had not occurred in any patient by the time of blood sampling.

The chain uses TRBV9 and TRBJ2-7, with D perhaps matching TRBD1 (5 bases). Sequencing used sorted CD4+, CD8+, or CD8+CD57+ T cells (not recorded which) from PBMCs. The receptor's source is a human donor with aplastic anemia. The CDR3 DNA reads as TGTGCCAGCAGCGTAGGCGCGACAGTAGGCTACGAGCAGTACTTC. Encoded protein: CASSVGATVGYEQYF.